These 28 T cell receptor beta chains share one sample of origin, sequenced in a study of T cell repertoires in cytomegalovirus infection. TCRdb re-called the reads through MiXCR, storing one row per CDR3 protein. The repertoire consists of about 460,000 distinct CDR3 sequences, with roughly 10% occurring once and the leading ten covering approximately 10%. The sample was PBMCs. Every receptor here comes from a human donor in good health (CMV status not recorded). Some clones in this sample may be carry-over from other donors' samples.

At least ten counts were recorded for this clonotype. The chain joins TRBV7-6 to TRBJ1-1, with D possibly TRBD1 on 6 matching bases. CDR3 length equals 14 residues. Looked up from germline, CDR1 is SGHVS and CDR2 is FNYEAQ. Trimming pared 2 bases from V and 2 bases from J, leaving 9 bases between. The CDR3 DNA sequence: TGTGCCAGCAGCTTAATGGGGACAAACACTGAAGCTTTCTTT. Encoded protein: CASSLMGTNTEAFF.

The chain has TRBV20-1 and TRBJ1-1; D may be TRBD1 (5 bases). The germline gives CDR1 DFQATT, CDR2 SNEGSKA (reference sequence). Trimming cost V 6 bases and J 8 bases, with 16 bases left between them. This CDR3 comprises 12 residues. The CDR3 is CSAPGTLQEAFF. The CDR3, as DNA: TGCAGTGCCCCCGGGACCCTCCAGGAAGCTTTCTTT.

Details on this clonotype: This sequence may be a read error, since a much larger clone differs from it by one base. The chain joins TRBV11-1 to TRBJ2-1; possibly TRBD2 for D (5 bases). Germline V gene lookup returns CDR1 SGHAT and CDR2 FQDESV (reference sequence). The CDR3 covers 15 residues. Here the CDR3 reads CASSLWESSYNERFF. The CDR3 DNA reads as TGTGCCAGCAGCTTATGGGAGAGCTCCTACAATGAGCGGTTCTTC.

This clonotype was recorded only once. The CDR3 coding sequence is TGTGCCAGCAGTGAAGCCCGGGTATTTAACTATGGCTACACCTTC. Translated: CASSEARVFNYGYTF. The V and J genes are TRBV2 and TRBJ1-2; no definite D call. This CDR3 has 15 amino acids. Trimming removed 0 bases from V and 1 base from J, with 9 bases in between. Germline CDR1 and CDR2: SNHLY and FYNNEI. Full variable domain (rest looked up from reference TRBV2 and TRBJ1-2): EPEVTQTPSHQVTQMGQEVILRCVPISNHLYFYWYRQILGQKVEFLVSFYNNEISEKSEIFDDQFSVERPDGSNFTLKIRSTKLEDSAMYFCASSEARVFNYGYTFGSGTRLTVV.

This clonotype was detected a few times. The germline gene is not matched at one end of the junction; a read error may be the cause. J is TRBJ2-1 and V is TRBV14; 8 nucleotides align to TRBD2. The germline gives CDR1 SGHDN, CDR2 FVKESK. There are 8 residues in the CDR3. The CDR3 here is CGGDEQFF. The CDR3, as DNA: TGCGGGGGGGATGAGCAGTTCTTC. The full variable domain, with the rest looked up from reference TRBV14 and TRBJ2-1, is EAGVTQFPSHSVIEKGQTVTLRCDPISGHDNLYWYRRVMGKEIKFLLHFVKESKQDESGMPNNRFLAERTGGTYSTLKVQPAELEDSGVYFCGGDEQFFGPGTRLTVL.

This clonotype was counted ten times or more. The chain carries TRBV11-3 and TRBJ2-5, with TRBD2 as a possible D gene (5 bases). The length of the CDR3 is 14 residues. Trimming shortened V by 5 bases and J by 2 bases, and 12 bases separated the two germline ends. Germline V lookup: CDR1 SGHNT, CDR2 YENEEA. In DNA, the CDR3 is TGTGCCAGCAGCAACACGAGAGGGCAAGAGACCCAGTACTTC. Translated: CASSNTRGQETQYF. The full variable domain, rest sourced from reference TRBV11-3 and TRBJ2-5, is EAGVVQSPRYKIIEKKQPVAFWCNPISGHNTLYWYLQNLGQGPELLIRYENEEAVDDSQLPKDRFSAERLKGVDSTLKIQPAELGDSAVYLCASSNTRGQETQYFGPGTRLLVL.

This clonotype was counted a few times. The chain uses TRBV28 and TRBJ2-5, with a possible D match to TRBD1 (6 bases). Trimming left V 0 bases short and J 5 bases short, with 10 bases between. The CDR3 loop spans 14 amino acids. The germline V gene encodes CDR1 MDHEN and CDR2 SYDVKM. As DNA, the CDR3 is TGTGCCAGCAGTTTATGGGCCCAGGGGGAGACCCAGTACTTC. Amino acid sequence: CASSLWAQGETQYF. Full variable domain (remainder filled in from reference TRBV28 and TRBJ2-5): DVKVTQSSRYLVKRTGEKVFLECVQDMDHENMFWYRQDPGLGLRLIYFSYDVKMKEKGDIPEGYSVSREKKERFSLILESASTNQTSMYLCASSLWAQGETQYFGPGTRLLVL.

This clonotype was recorded at least ten times. The V and J genes are TRBV27 and TRBJ2-1; TRBD2 matches at 13 bases. The CDR3 has 15 residues. Trimming cost V 5 bases and J 9 bases; bases outside gene matches: 7. Germline loops: CDR1 MNHEY, CDR2 SMNVEV (reference sequence). CDR3 sequence (DNA): TGTGCCAGCAGTACCGGACTAGCGGGGGAGGTTGAGCAGTTCTTC. Protein: CASSTGLAGEVEQFF.

In this sample, this clonotype turned up a few times. The genes are TRBV5-1 and TRBJ2-2; 8 bases are a match to TRBD2. CDR3 length equals 14 residues. Germline CDR1 reads SGHRS; CDR2 reads YFSETQ. V was pared by 0 bases and J by 6 bases, with 1 base of the junction left unmatched. The CDR3 region is CASSLDSGAGELFF. CDR3 DNA: TGCGCCAGCAGCTTGGATAGCGGGGCCGGGGAGCTGTTTTTT.

This clonotype was found a few times. This rearrangement joins TRBV12-3 or TRBV12-4 to TRBJ1-1; D is perhaps TRBD1 (5 bases). This CDR3 comprises 14 residues. Trimming stripped 8 bases from V and 1 base from J, with 14 bases between. The CDR3 spells CASDLSGGNTEAFF. CDR3 in DNA: TGTGCCAGCGATCTCTCGGGGGGGAACACTGAAGCTTTCTTT.

This clonotype was found many times. The rearrangement joins TRBV7-8 to TRBJ1-4; 9 nucleotides agree with TRBD1. This CDR3 is built from 14 residues. J was trimmed by 6 bases and V by 8 bases; bases with no gene match: 7. The V gene's germline CDR1 is SGHVS and CDR2 FQNEAQ. In DNA form, the CDR3 reads TGTGCCAGCGGTGAACAGGGGGCTTATGAAAAACTGTTTTTT. Translating it yields CASGEQGAYEKLFF.

This clonotype came up many times. In DNA form, the CDR3 reads TGTGCCAGCATTGAGCGGAGCTCCTACGAGCAGTACTTC. It encodes CASIERSSYEQYF. The gene calls are TRBV28 and TRBJ2-7; D perhaps matches TRBD2 (5 bases). Germline CDR1 is MDHEN and CDR2 is SYDVKM. Trimming pared 7 bases from V and 0 bases from J, leaving 10 bases between. The CDR3 totals 13 residues.

The V call is TRBV3-1, the J call TRBJ1-1; a weak D match, TRBD1 (5 bases). V was clipped by 4 bases and J by 1 base, with 13 bases between them. The CDR3 extends over 15 amino acids. Looked up from germline, CDR1 is LGHDT and CDR2 is YNNKEL (reference sequence). The CDR3 region is CASSRQRGTNTEAFF. As DNA, the CDR3 is TGTGCCAGCAGCCGCCAGAGGGGCACGAACACTGAAGCTTTCTTT.

This clonotype was counted only a few times. The rearrangement links TRBV23-1 to TRBJ2-5; D possibly corresponds to TRBD1 (5 bases). TRBV23-1 is an open reading frame whose function is uncertain. The CDR3 consists of 15 residues. V was cut by 6 bases and J by 0 bases, with 14 bases left in between. The CDR3 region is CASRRNRLDQETQYF. Written as DNA, the CDR3 is TGCGCCAGCAGACGGAACAGGTTAGACCAAGAGACCCAGTACTTC.

The chain is built from TRBV5-1 and TRBJ2-1, with D possibly matching TRBD2 (5 bases). There are 11 residues in the CDR3. Trimming took off 5 bases at V and 8 bases at J, with 8 bases between the two ends. CDR1 is SGHRS, CDR2 YFSETQ, per germline. The CDR3 DNA reads as TGCGCCAGCAGAAATAGCGATGAGCAGTTCTTC. This codes for CASRNSDEQFF.

This clonotype has more than one count but fewer than ten. This sequence joins TRBV6-5 and TRBJ2-3; 9 nucleotides agree with TRBD1. The junction had 5 bases not matched to a gene; V was cut back by 7 bases and J by 6 bases. Per germline, CDR1 MNHEY and CDR2 SVGAGI. CDR3 size: 13 residues. This chain's CDR3 is CASTDRGGDTQYF. For the CDR3, the DNA is TGTGCCAGCACGGACAGGGGTGGGGATACGCAGTATTTT.

This clonotype has ten or more counts. The chain couples TRBV10-3 to TRBJ1-5, with 9 bases identical to TRBD1. V gave up 7 bases and J gave up 5 bases; unmatched junction bases: 9. This CDR3 contains 15 residues. Germline-derived CDR1 and CDR2 are ENHRY and SYGVKD. CDR3 in DNA: TGTGCCATCACCTACGGACAGGGGACCGATCAGCCCCAGCATTTT. It codes for CAITYGQGTDQPQHF.

This clonotype was seen at least ten times. The J gene is TRBJ1-5, the V gene TRBV12-3 or TRBV12-4; possible D gene TRBD1, 5 bases. V was shortened by 0 bases and J by 4 bases, with 10 bases between the two germline ends. The CDR3 is 15 amino acids. CDR3 DNA sequence: TGTGCCAGCAGTTTAGCGGACACCGGGAATCAGCCCCAGCATTTT. Protein: CASSLADTGNQPQHF.

Many counts were recorded for this clonotype. The chain couples TRBV4-2 to TRBJ2-1, with D perhaps matching TRBD2 (6 bases). This CDR3 has 15 residues. CDR1 and CDR2 from the germline V gene are LGHNA and YNFKEQ. Deletions cut 1 base from V and 0 bases from J, with 7 bases between. The CDR3 DNA reads TGTGCCAGCAGCCAAGGAGCGGGCTCCTACAATGAGCAGTTCTTC. Protein: CASSQGAGSYNEQFF.

Ten or more counts support this clonotype. The rearrangement uses TRBV6-2 or TRBV6-3 and TRBJ2-7; TRBD2 agrees at 12 bases. The CDR3 sequence is 16 residues long. V was pared by 0 bases and J by 3 bases, with 3 bases of the junction left unmatched. The germline CDR1 and CDR2 sequences are MNHEY and SVGEGT. The CDR3 loop is CASSYSTSGGFYEQYF. DNA of the CDR3: TGTGCCAGCAGTTACTCGACTAGCGGGGGTTTCTACGAGCAGTACTTC.

This clonotype was picked up many times. The V gene is TRBV7-9, the J gene TRBJ2-7; 12 bases line up with TRBD2. Per the germline V gene, CDR1 is SEHNR and CDR2 is FQNEAQ (reference sequence). This CDR3 has 15 amino acids. Trimming at V came to 6 bases and at J to 6 bases, leaving 9 bases not matched to a gene. The CDR3 spells CASSKPTSGSLEQYF. DNA for the CDR3: TGTGCCAGCAGTAAACCGACTAGCGGGAGTCTCGAGCAGTACTTC.

This clonotype was seen at least ten times. CDR3 DNA sequence: TGTGCCAGTAGTATAGATGGAGACACCGAAACGGGACTGTTTTTT. The encoded protein is CASSIDGDTETGLFF. This chain connects TRBV19 to TRBJ2-2, with TRBD2 as a possible D gene (5 bases). The CDR3 sequence is 15 residues long. CDR1 LNHDA and CDR2 SQIVND come from the germline V gene (reference sequence). V was clipped by 0 bases and J by 14 bases, with 19 bases between them.

Remarks on this clonotype: A much bigger clone sits one base away, suggesting this may be a read error. V is TRBV19 and J is TRBJ2-6, with TRBD1 matching 9 bases. With V trimmed by 4 bases and J by 2 bases, 18 bases remained unmatched. In germline, CDR1 is LNHDA, CDR2 SQIVND (reference sequence). CDR3 length: 21 residues. The CDR3 coding sequence is TGTGCCAGTAGTACCGGGACAGGGCAATCCAGATTAAGCCCTGGGGCCAACGTCCTGACTTTC. Translation gives CASSTGTGQSRLSPGANVLTF.

This clonotype has at least ten counts. V gene TRBV11-2 combines with J gene TRBJ2-3; D not resolved. The length of the CDR3 is 13 residues. V shed 3 bases and J shed 2 bases, with 6 bases lying between them. Germline values: CDR1 SGHAT, CDR2 FQNNGV. The CDR3 DNA sequence: TGTGCCAGCAGCTTTTCCCCCACAGATACGCAGTATTTT. Translated: CASSFSPTDTQYF.

This clonotype was seen only a few times. The chain carries TRBV20-1 and TRBJ1-6, with TRBD1 identical over 10 bases. J lost 0 bases, V lost 6 bases, and 8 bases had no gene match. The CDR3 loop spans 17 amino acids. From germline, CDR1 is DFQATT and CDR2 SNEGSKA (reference sequence). CDR3 residues: CSALRTGGSSYNSPLHF. The CDR3 coding sequence is TGCAGTGCGCTTCGGACAGGGGGGAGCTCCTATAATTCACCCCTCCACTTT.

The sample holds a few counts of this clonotype. The gene calls are TRBV19 and TRBJ2-1, with D hard to call. The CDR3 has 14 residues. Germline V gives CDR1 LNHDA, CDR2 SQIVND (reference sequence). The germline V and J ends were trimmed by 3 bases and 4 bases, with 10 bases remaining between them. In DNA, the CDR3 is TGTGCCAGTAGTATTTCGGCACCATACAATGAGCAGTTCTTC. Amino acids: CASSISAPYNEQFF.

There are many counts of this clonotype. The chain couples TRBV28 to TRBJ1-6; the D is unclear. This CDR3 has 14 amino acids. Germline V gene sequence: CDR1 MDHEN, CDR2 SYDVKM. V gave up 11 bases and J gave up 6 bases, with 17 bases separating them. In nucleotides, the CDR3 is TGTGCCGGCAATCGGGCCATTCTTAATTCACCCCTCCACTTT. Translating gives CAGNRAILNSPLHF.

This clonotype has ten or more counts. J is TRBJ2-5 and V is TRBV7-9; D is unclear. The length of the CDR3 is 14 residues. The V end was cut by 5 bases, the J end by 0 bases, with 10 bases between. From germline, CDR1 is SEHNR and CDR2 FQNEAQ (reference sequence). The CDR3 nucleotides are TGTGCCAGCAGCCCGACGCATAACCAAGAGACCCAGTACTTC. It encodes CASSPTHNQETQYF.